A single T cell receptor beta chain is shown here with its context. Germline loops: CDR1 KGHDR, CDR2 SFDVKD. Trimming took 3 bases from V and 7 from J; bases not matched to a gene: 10. The CDR3 totals 18 residues. The entry originates in a study of control samples from healthy donors and cancer patients. Repertoires were generated with immunoSEQ multiplex PCR, while TCRdb's copy carries only in-frame clones and drops some. The sample lists around 42,000 clones, roughly 94% occurring once. This TCR derives from a man in his sixties in good health. The sample comprised blood. The rearrangement links TRBV24-1 to TRBJ2-1, with 14 bases lining up with TRBD2. Written as DNA, the CDR3 is TGTGCCACCAGTGATCAAACCGGGACTAGCGGGAGTGGGAATGAGCAGTTCTTC. The encoded protein is CATSDQTGTSGSGNEQFF.